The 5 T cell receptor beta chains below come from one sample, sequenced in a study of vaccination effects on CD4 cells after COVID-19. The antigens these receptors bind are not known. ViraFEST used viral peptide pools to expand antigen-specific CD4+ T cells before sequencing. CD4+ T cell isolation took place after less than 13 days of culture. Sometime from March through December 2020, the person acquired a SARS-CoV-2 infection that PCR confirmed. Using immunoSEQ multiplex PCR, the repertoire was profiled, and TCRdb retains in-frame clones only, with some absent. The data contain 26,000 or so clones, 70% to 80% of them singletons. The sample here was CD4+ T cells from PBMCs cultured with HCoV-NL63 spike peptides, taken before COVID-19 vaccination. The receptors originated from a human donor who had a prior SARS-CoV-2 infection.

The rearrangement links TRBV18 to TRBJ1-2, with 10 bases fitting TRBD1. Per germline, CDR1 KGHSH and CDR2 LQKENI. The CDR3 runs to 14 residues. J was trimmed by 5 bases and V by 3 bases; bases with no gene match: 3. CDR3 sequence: CASSPSDRGYGYTF. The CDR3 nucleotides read TGTGCCAGCTCACCGTCGGACAGGGGGTATGGCTACACCTTC.

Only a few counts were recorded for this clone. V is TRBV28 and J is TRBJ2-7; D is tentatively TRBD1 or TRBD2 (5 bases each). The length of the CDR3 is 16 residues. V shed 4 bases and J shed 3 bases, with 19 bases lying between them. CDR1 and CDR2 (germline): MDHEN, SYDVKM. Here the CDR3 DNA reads TGTGCCAGCAGTTGGCCCCCGGGACCGTCGAACTACGAGCAGTACTTC. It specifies CASSWPPGPSNYEQYF.

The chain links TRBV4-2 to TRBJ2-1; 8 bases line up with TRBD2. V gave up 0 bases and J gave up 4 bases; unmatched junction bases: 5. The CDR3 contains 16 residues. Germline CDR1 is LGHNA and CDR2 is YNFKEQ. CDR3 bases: TGTGCCAGCAGCCAAGAGGGACTAGTAAATTACAATGAGCAGTTCTTC. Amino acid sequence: CASSQEGLVNYNEQFF.

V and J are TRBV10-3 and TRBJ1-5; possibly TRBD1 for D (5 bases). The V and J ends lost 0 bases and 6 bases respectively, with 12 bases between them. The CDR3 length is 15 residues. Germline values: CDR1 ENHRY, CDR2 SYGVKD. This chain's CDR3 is CAISESWQGTQPQHF. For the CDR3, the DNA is TGTGCCATCAGTGAGTCGTGGCAGGGAACTCAGCCCCAGCATTTT.

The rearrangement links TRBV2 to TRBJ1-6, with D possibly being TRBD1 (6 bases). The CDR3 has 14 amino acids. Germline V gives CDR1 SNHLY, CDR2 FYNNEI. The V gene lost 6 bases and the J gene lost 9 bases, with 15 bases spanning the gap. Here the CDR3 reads CASRNGGLSSPLHF. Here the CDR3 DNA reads TGTGCCAGCAGAAATGGGGGGCTAAGTTCACCCCTCCACTTT.